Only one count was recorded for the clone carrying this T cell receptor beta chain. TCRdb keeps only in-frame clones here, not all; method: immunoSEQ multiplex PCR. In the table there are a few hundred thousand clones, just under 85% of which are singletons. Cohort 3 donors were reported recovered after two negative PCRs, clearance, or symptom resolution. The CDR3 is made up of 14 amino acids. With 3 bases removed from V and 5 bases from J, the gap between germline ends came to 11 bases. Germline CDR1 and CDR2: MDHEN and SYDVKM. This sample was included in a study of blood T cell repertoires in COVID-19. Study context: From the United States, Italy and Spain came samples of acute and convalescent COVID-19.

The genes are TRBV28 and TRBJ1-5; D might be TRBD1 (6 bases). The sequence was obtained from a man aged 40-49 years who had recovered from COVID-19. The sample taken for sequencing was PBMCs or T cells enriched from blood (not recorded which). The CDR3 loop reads CASSFLGAYQPQHF. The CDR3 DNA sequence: TGTGCCAGCAGTTTCTTGGGGGCATATCAGCCCCAGCATTTT.